Listed below are T cell receptor beta chains from one sample, sequenced in a study of blood T cell repertoires in COVID-19. The repertoire was sequenced with immunoSEQ multiplex PCR; TCRdb's copy has only in-frame clones and lacks some. The sample contains 300,000 to 400,000 clones, 85% to 90% of which appear only once. The sequenced sample was peripheral blood. Receptors originate from a woman aged 30 to 39 with COVID-19, enrolled during active disease. The CDR3 runs from the conserved cysteine through the conserved F or W. A D gene is named only where the DNA matches it firmly. Size values are once, few and many counts, or a class for expanded clones, and some rows have none.

D: TRBD1; V: TRBV19; size: -; J: TRBJ1-1; CDR3: CASSMGQGMTEAFF; DNA: TGTGCCAGTAGTATGGGACAGGGGATGACTGAAGCTTTCTTT
D: -; V: TRBV29-1; size: -; J: TRBJ2-2; CDR3: CSVEIASDNTGELFF; DNA: TGCAGCGTTGAAATTGCCAGCGACAACACCGGGGAGCTGTTTTTT
D: -; V: TRBV27; size: once; J: TRBJ1-6; CDR3: CASRVQSYNSPLHF; DNA: TGTGCCAGCAGAGTACAGAGCTATAATTCACCCCTCCACTTT
D: -; V: TRBV11-2; size: -; J: TRBJ2-2; CDR3: CASSVQANTGELFF; DNA: TGTGCCAGCAGCGTACAGGCGAACACCGGGGAGCTGTTTTTT
D: TRBD1; V: TRBV6-1; size: -; J: TRBJ2-3; CDR3: CASSEGQGADTQYF; DNA: TGTGCCAGCAGTGAAGGACAGGGGGCAGATACGCAGTATTTT
D: -; V: TRBV19; size: -; J: TRBJ2-3; CDR3: CASSSPPGVRTDTQYF; DNA: TGTGCCAGTTCCAGCCCCCCAGGGGTTAGGACAGATACGCAGTATTTT
D: -; V: TRBV5-6; size: once; J: TRBJ1-1; CDR3: CASSLVGQRNTEAFF; DNA: TGTGCCAGCAGCTTGGTGGGCCAGAGAAACACTGAAGCTTTCTTT
D: -; V: TRBV5-8; size: -; J: TRBJ2-5; CDR3: CASSLERRWQETQYF; DNA: TGTGCCAGCAGCTTGGAGAGGAGGTGGCAAGAGACCCAGTACTTC
D: -; V: TRBV6-5; size: -; J: TRBJ2-7; CDR3: CASSSGSGEQYF; DNA: TGTGCCAGCAGTTCAGGGTCCGGCGAGCAGTACTTC
D: -; V: TRBV30; size: -; J: TRBJ1-3; CDR3: CAWSVFSAGNTIYF; DNA: TGTGCCTGGAGTGTATTTTCCGCTGGAAACACCATATATTTT
D: -; V: TRBV9; size: -; J: TRBJ1-6; CDR3: CASSPRSYNSPLHF; DNA: TGTGCCAGCAGCCCTCGGAGTTATAATTCACCCCTCCACTTT
D: -; V: TRBV29-1; size: -; J: TRBJ1-1; CDR3: CSVRTAEAFF; DNA: TGCAGCGTTAGGACAGCTGAAGCTTTCTTT
D: TRBD1; V: TRBV10-3; size: -; J: TRBJ1-1; CDR3: CAISDLDGMRQGYTEAFF; DNA: TGTGCCATCAGTGATCTCGATGGGATGAGACAGGGCTACACTGAAGCTTTCTTT
D: TRBD1; V: TRBV5-1; size: few; J: TRBJ2-7; CDR3: CASSWTGGLSSYEQYF; DNA: TGCGCCAGCAGCTGGACAGGGGGCCTTAGCTCCTACGAGCAGTACTTC
D: TRBD1; V: TRBV13; size: -; J: TRBJ1-1; CDR3: CASSSAGTGRTEAFF; DNA: TGTGCCAGCAGCTCGGCCGGGACAGGGAGGACTGAAGCTTTCTTT
D: -; V: TRBV19; size: -; J: TRBJ2-1; CDR3: CASSIGQGGYNEQFF; DNA: TGTGCCAGTAGTATAGGCCAGGGGGGTTACAATGAGCAGTTCTTC
D: -; V: TRBV3-1/TRBV3-2; size: -; J: TRBJ1-5; CDR3: CASSQGGGRSNQPQHF; DNA: TGTGCCAGCAGCCAAGGGGGGGGACGGAGCAATCAGCCCCAGCATTTT
D: -; V: TRBV11-2; size: -; J: TRBJ1-1; CDR3: CASSVSRNTEAFF; DNA: TGTGCCAGCAGCGTTAGTAGGAACACTGAAGCTTTCTTT
D: -; V: TRBV4-1; size: once; J: TRBJ2-7; CDR3: CASSQALAIPYEQYF; DNA: TGCGCCAGCAGCCAAGCCCTAGCGATCCCCTACGAGCAGTACTTC
D: -; V: TRBV5-8; size: -; J: TRBJ2-1; CDR3: CASSLIGSGDEQFF; DNA: TGTGCCAGCAGCTTGATCGGGAGTGGCGATGAGCAGTTCTTC
D: TRBD1; V: TRBV4-2; size: -; J: TRBJ1-2; CDR3: CASSQTQGDDYGYTF; DNA: TGTGCCAGCAGCCAAACACAGGGGGATGACTATGGCTACACCTTC
D: -; V: TRBV3-1/TRBV3-2; size: -; J: TRBJ1-5; CDR3: CASSRGYSNQPQHF; DNA: TGTGCCAGCAGCCGCGGGTATAGCAATCAGCCCCAGCATTTT
D: TRBD1; V: TRBV30; size: -; J: TRBJ1-3; CDR3: CAWSVRGPGNTIYF; DNA: TGTGCCTGGAGTGTGAGGGGGCCGGGAAACACCATATATTTT
D: TRBD1; V: TRBV28; size: -; J: TRBJ1-2; CDR3: CASSLPPGQGYGYTF; DNA: TGTGCCAGCAGTTTGCCCCCGGGACAGGGCTATGGCTACACCTTC
D: TRBD1; V: TRBV2; size: -; J: TRBJ1-5; CDR3: CASSEESTGHQPQHF; DNA: TGTGCCAGCAGTGAGGAATCGACAGGGCATCAGCCCCAGCATTTT
D: TRBD2; V: TRBV27; size: -; J: TRBJ2-1; CDR3: CASLSGRPNNEQFF; DNA: TGTGCCAGCCTCAGCGGGAGGCCCAACAATGAGCAGTTCTTC
D: TRBD1; V: TRBV6-5; size: -; J: TRBJ1-1; CDR3: CASSYRGTANTEAFF; DNA: TGTGCCAGCAGTTACCGCGGGACAGCGAACACTGAAGCTTTCTTT
D: -; V: TRBV18; size: -; J: TRBJ2-2; CDR3: CASSPEAVLAGELFF; DNA: TGTGCCAGCTCACCAGAGGCAGTACTCGCCGGGGAGCTGTTTTTT
D: -; V: TRBV19; size: once; J: TRBJ1-2; CDR3: CASSYDSRSYGYTF; DNA: TGTGCCAGTAGCTATGACAGCCGAAGCTATGGCTACACCTTC
D: -; V: TRBV5-6; size: -; J: TRBJ1-2; CDR3: CASSQTRRDINYGYTF; DNA: TGTGCCAGCAGCCAGACCCGCCGGGACATTAACTATGGCTACACCTTC
D: TRBD2; V: TRBV7-8; size: -; J: TRBJ2-1; CDR3: CASSPPIRLASSNEQFF; DNA: TGTGCCAGCAGCCCACCTATAAGACTAGCGTCATCCAATGAGCAGTTCTTC
D: -; V: TRBV11-2; size: -; J: TRBJ2-6; CDR3: CASSLGVGAGANVLTF; DNA: TGTGCCAGCAGCTTAGGCGTCGGGGCTGGGGCCAACGTCCTGACTTTC
D: -; V: TRBV24-1; size: -; J: TRBJ1-5; CDR3: CATSGSQNQPQHF; DNA: TGTGCCACCAGTGGGAGTCAGAATCAGCCCCAGCATTTT
D: -; V: TRBV20-1; size: -; J: TRBJ1-2; CDR3: CSASAGSSYGYTF; DNA: TGCAGTGCTAGTGCCGGGTCCTCCTATGGCTACACCTTC
D: -; V: TRBV7-9; size: -; J: TRBJ1-1; CDR3: CASQRLTGNTEAFF; DNA: TGTGCCAGCCAAAGATTGACAGGGAACACTGAAGCTTTCTTT
D: TRBD1; V: TRBV5-4; size: -; J: TRBJ1-1; CDR3: CASSFPEGAGRAFF; DNA: TGTGCCAGCAGCTTCCCTGAGGGGGCGGGAAGAGCTTTCTTT
D: TRBD1; V: TRBV13; size: -; J: TRBJ1-1; CDR3: CASSLVRGLTEAFF; DNA: TGTGCCAGCAGCTTGGTCAGGGGGCTGACTGAAGCTTTCTTT
D: TRBD1; V: TRBV6-5; size: -; J: TRBJ1-4; CDR3: CASRTIRGSPEKLFF; DNA: TGTGCCAGCAGAACCATCAGGGGGTCCCCAGAAAAACTGTTTTTT
D: -; V: TRBV19; size: -; J: TRBJ1-5; CDR3: CASTFAGGRSNQPQHF; DNA: TGTGCCAGTACTTTTGCGGGGGGCAGGAGCAATCAGCCCCAGCATTTT
D: -; V: TRBV9; size: -; J: TRBJ2-7; CDR3: CASSVAGQTYEQYF; DNA: TGTGCCAGCAGCGTAGCCGGACAGACCTACGAGCAGTACTTC
D: TRBD2; V: TRBV4-2; size: -; J: TRBJ2-7; CDR3: CASSQAERDYEQYF; DNA: TGTGCCAGCAGCCAAGCTGAGCGGGACTACGAGCAGTACTTC
D: TRBD1; V: TRBV7-8; size: -; J: TRBJ1-1; CDR3: CASSLEQGEAFF; DNA: TGTGCCAGCAGCTTAGAACAGGGGGAAGCTTTCTTT
D: -; V: TRBV30; size: -; J: TRBJ2-3; CDR3: CAWSGQPQGTQYF; DNA: TGTGCCTGGAGCGGACAGCCGCAAGGTACGCAGTATTTT
D: -; V: TRBV24-1; size: -; J: TRBJ1-5; CDR3: CATSEGGNQPQHF; DNA: TGTGCCACCAGTGAGGGAGGGAATCAGCCCCAGCATTTT
D: TRBD1; V: TRBV19; size: -; J: TRBJ2-7; CDR3: CASSPGTGYEQYF; DNA: TGTGCCAGCAGCCCTGGGACAGGGTACGAGCAGTACTTC
D: TRBD1; V: TRBV14; size: -; J: TRBJ1-1; CDR3: CASSQAPVRTGAEAFF; DNA: TGTGCCAGCAGCCAAGCCCCTGTACGCACAGGGGCTGAAGCTTTCTTT
D: -; V: TRBV15; size: -; J: TRBJ2-3; CDR3: CATSRDQGDTQYF; DNA: TGTGCCACCAGCAGAGATCAGGGGGATACGCAGTATTTT
D: TRBD1; V: TRBV3-1/TRBV3-2; size: -; J: TRBJ2-7; CDR3: CASSQWGQGTYEQYF; DNA: TGTGCCAGCAGCCAATGGGGACAGGGGACGTACGAGCAGTACTTC
D: TRBD1; V: TRBV6-4; size: -; J: TRBJ2-1; CDR3: CASSVRGQASPNEQFF; DNA: TGTGCCAGCAGTGTCAGGGGACAGGCGAGCCCCAATGAGCAGTTCTTC
D: TRBD2; V: TRBV29-1; size: -; J: TRBJ2-5; CDR3: CSVVIRRESETQYF; DNA: TGCAGCGTTGTAATTCGGCGGGAGTCAGAGACCCAGTACTTC